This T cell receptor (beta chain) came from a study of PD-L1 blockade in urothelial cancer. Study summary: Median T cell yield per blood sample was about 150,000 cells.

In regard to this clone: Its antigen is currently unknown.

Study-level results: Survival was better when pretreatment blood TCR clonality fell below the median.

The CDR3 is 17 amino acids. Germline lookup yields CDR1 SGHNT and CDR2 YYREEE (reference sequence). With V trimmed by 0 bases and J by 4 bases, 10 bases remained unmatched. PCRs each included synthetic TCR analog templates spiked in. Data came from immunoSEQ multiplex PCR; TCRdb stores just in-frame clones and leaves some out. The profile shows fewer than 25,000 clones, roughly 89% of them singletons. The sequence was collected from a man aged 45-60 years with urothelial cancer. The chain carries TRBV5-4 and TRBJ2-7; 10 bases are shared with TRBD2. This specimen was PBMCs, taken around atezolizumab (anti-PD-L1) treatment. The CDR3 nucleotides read TGTGCCAGCAGCTTGGAGGGACTAGCGACCGGGCTGTACGAGCAGTACTTC. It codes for CASSLEGLATGLYEQYF.